This T cell receptor beta chain was sequenced in a study of blood T cell repertoires in COVID-19 (dated by TCRdb to the early 2020s). Context from the whole study: Collaborator samples came from the United States, Italy and Spain and covered acute and convalescent phases of COVID-19. The sample metadata nearly always contained a de-identified subject ID, COVID-19 status, age in years and sex. A freely available public database, intended as a resource for researchers studying the immune response to SARS-CoV-2, is where the repertoires were released. Where HLA class I and class II types were available, the types were taken from metadata supplied by the sample provider, not from assay-based typing. The samples were drawn from the first 160 participants of the ongoing ImmuneRACE study and from some 1,300 subjects provided by 6 global collaborators. Deeply sampled blood TCRbeta repertoires from subjects exposed to, actively infected with, or recovered from COVID-19 were included in the dataset. The prospective study material was composed of cDNA or gDNA derived from T cells, B-cell-depleted T cells, or PBMCs.

TCRbeta CDR3 regions were amplified from genomic DNA using the immunoSEQ Assay, a bias-controlled multiplex PCR. Concerning the study's data processing: The number of nucleated cells in each sample was estimated from the amplification of reference gene primers within the assay. To quantify the absolute abundance of each unique TCRbeta CDR3 rearrangement, sequence reads were collapsed and filtered. For each sample, productive Simpson clonality was calculated by taking the square root of Simpson's diversity index across productive rearrangements. In TCRdb, the immuneACCESS table is reduced to in-frame sequences with V and J assigned. These tables do not hold every clone; where another copy was compared, an unresolved V gene accounts for under half, and the others remain unexplained. The DNA was the basis for D and trimming; V, J and clone size are from that table. A total of around 72,000 clones appear in this sample, 88% of them only once. Of the sample, around 6.4% is held by the ten largest clones.

Broad study findings and their caveats: How much clinical and demographic metadata was included differed by source and by participant, and the metadata was provided uncurated.

Whole blood was collected in K2EDTA tubes by collaborating institutions according to the institutions' own protocols. For TCRbeta analysis, collaborators shipped samples in one of three forms: frozen whole blood, isolated PBMCs, or DNA extracted from either of those sample types. About this clone itself: Its antigen is unknown. No clone much larger than this one lies a single base away; base qualities are absent.

This TCR derives from a woman between 70 and 85 years old with acute or convalescent COVID-19. What was sequenced was peripheral blood.

The CDR3 protein: CASSPNRGRTGGYTF. In nucleotides, the sequence is TGCGCCAGCAGCCCGAACCGGGGGAGGACGGGTGGCTACACCTTC. The sequence joins TRBV5-1 to TRBJ1-2; the D gene is possibly TRBD1, with 5 bases matching. V is pared back by 4 bases and J by 7 bases, with 20 bases lying between the germline termini. The CDR3, cysteine through phenylalanine, is 15 amino acids long. The read is trimmed to its CDR3 DNA, 45 bases read in frame from base 1. From a lookup of the germline V gene, CDR1 and CDR2 are SGHRS and YFSETQ.